What follows are 25 T cell receptor beta chains derived from one specimen sequenced in a study of cytomegalovirus exposure and HLA in healthy donors. PCR used 60 Vbeta primers and 13 Jbeta primers. Measured with immunoSEQ multiplex PCR; TCRdb has only the in-frame clones, and not every one. The data contain over 110,000 clones, 65% to 85% of them singletons. Sequenced sample: PBMCs. Receptors were obtained from a young man in good health and CMV-seronegative.

This clone was seen once. In DNA, the CDR3 is TGTGCCAGCACCCAGAGGGGGATATACAATGAGCAGTTCTTC. Translation: CASTQRGIYNEQFF. J is TRBJ2-1 and V is TRBV7-2; perhaps TRBD1 as D (6 bases). The CDR3 is 14 residues long. The germline V gene encodes CDR1 SGHTA and CDR2 FQGNSA. The V end lost 7 bases, the J end lost 4 bases, and 14 bases lay between the germline ends.

V is TRBV30 and J is TRBJ2-7; TRBD1 matches 7 bases. V trimming: 2 bases; J trimming: 7 bases; junction bases outside the gene matches: 2. The germline V gene encodes CDR1 GTSNPN and CDR2 SVGIG (reference sequence). The CDR3 spans 11 residues. CDR3 protein: CAWSTGVEQYF. The CDR3 bases are TGTGCCTGGAGTACAGGGGTGGAGCAGTACTTC.

The V call is TRBV9, the J call TRBJ1-6, with a tentative D call TRBD1 (5 bases). The CDR3 consists of 14 residues. V was cut by 0 bases and J by 9 bases, with 10 bases left in between. Germline V gene sequence: CDR1 SGDLS, CDR2 YYNGEE. CDR3 nucleotides: TGTGCCAGCAGCGTAGAGGGGCTAGGTTCACCCCTCCACTTT. It encodes CASSVEGLGSPLHF.

The CDR3 spells CASSPRDSLSYEQYF. The CDR3 region has the DNA TGCGCCAGCAGCCCGCGGGACAGCCTTTCCTACGAGCAGTACTTC. This sequence joins TRBV4-1 and TRBJ2-7, with TRBD1 as a possible D gene (7 bases). V lost 4 bases and J 1 base, leaving 14 bases between the germline ends. Per germline, CDR1 MGHRA and CDR2 YSYEKL. CDR3 length: 15 amino acids.

The chain couples TRBV7-8 to TRBJ1-5; possible D gene TRBD1, 6 bases. Per germline, CDR1 SGHVS and CDR2 FQNEAQ. V was pared by 0 bases and J by 6 bases, with 12 bases between. The length of the CDR3 is 15 residues. The CDR3 loop is CASSLAPGERQPQHF. The CDR3 DNA sequence: TGTGCCAGCAGCTTAGCCCCAGGGGAACGTCAGCCCCAGCATTTT.

The V call is TRBV19, the J call TRBJ1-2; possible D gene TRBD1, 6 bases. This CDR3 contains 13 residues. Trimming pared 7 bases from V and 7 bases from J, leaving 16 bases between. Germline CDR1 is LNHDA and CDR2 is SQIVND (reference sequence). The CDR3 DNA sequence: TGTGCCAGTAAGAACAGGGAGACGTGTGGCTACACCTTC. Protein: CASKNRETCGYTF.

V usage is TRBV6-6 and J usage is TRBJ1-1; D may be TRBD1 (5 bases). Per germline, CDR1 MNHNY and CDR2 SVGAGI (reference sequence). Trimming took 6 bases from V and 1 from J, leaving 9 bases between them. The length of the CDR3 is 13 residues. The CDR3 sequence is CASSPGQNTEAFF. In DNA form, the CDR3 reads TGTGCCAGCAGCCCCGGACAGAACACTGAAGCTTTCTTT.

The V call is TRBV7-9, the J call TRBJ1-1; D not resolved. The germline gives CDR1 SEHNR, CDR2 FQNEAQ (reference sequence). The CDR3 totals 13 residues. V was shortened by 5 bases and J by 4 bases, with 11 bases between the two germline ends. CDR3 coding DNA: TGTGCCAGCAGCCCCGTGTATATCACTGAAGCTTTCTTT. As protein: CASSPVYITEAFF.

This clone has only a few counts. The chain is built from TRBV5-1 and TRBJ1-5; perhaps TRBD1 as D (6 bases). This CDR3 comprises 14 residues. Per germline, CDR1 SGHRS and CDR2 YFSETQ. The V end lost 4 bases, the J end lost 4 bases, and 12 bases lay between the germline ends. The CDR3 coding sequence is TGCGCCAGCAGCCCGGGACACGGGAATCAGCCCCAGCATTTT. This translates into CASSPGHGNQPQHF.

The chain employs TRBV6-1 and TRBJ2-7, with 9 bases aligning to TRBD1. V lost 9 bases, J lost 6 bases, and 9 bases stayed unmatched. Germline V gene sequence: CDR1 MNHNS, CDR2 SASEGT. This CDR3 spans 13 amino acids. CDR3 amino acids: CARLRDRVAEQYF. The DNA of the CDR3 is TGTGCCAGGCTCCGGGACAGGGTAGCCGAGCAGTACTTC.

J is TRBJ2-7 and V is TRBV7-9, with 9 bases identical to TRBD1. The V gene end was trimmed by 0 bases and the J gene end by 0 bases; junction bases not matched to a gene: 9. The CDR3 is 18 amino acids. CDR1 and CDR2 (germline): SEHNR, FQNEAQ (reference sequence). The CDR3 coding sequence is TGTGCCAGCAGCTTAGCGTTCCGGGACAGGGAGTTCTCCTACGAGCAGTACTTC. This encodes CASSLAFRDREFSYEQYF.

The rearrangement joins TRBV7-2 to TRBJ2-5; D is perhaps TRBD1 (6 bases). This CDR3 spans 15 amino acids. The ends were cut back, 5 bases at V and 5 bases at J, with 18 bases in the middle. Looked up from germline, CDR1 is SGHTA and CDR2 is FQGNSA. The CDR3 spells CASSLGQSKGETQYF. CDR3 nucleotide sequence: TGTGCCAGCAGCCTCGGACAGAGTAAAGGGGAGACCCAGTACTTC.

This clone was seen a handful of times. The CDR3 spells CASSGQGVQPQHF. The CDR3 DNA sequence: TGTGCCTCCTCGGGACAGGGTGTTCAGCCCCAGCATTTT. The V and J genes are TRBV6-6 and TRBJ1-5; 9 nucleotides agree with TRBD1. Germline V gene data show CDR1 as MNHNY and CDR2 as SVGAGI (reference sequence). The CDR3 extends over 13 amino acids. The V gene end was trimmed by 11 bases and the J gene end by 6 bases; junction bases not matched to a gene: 8.

This chain links TRBV6-1 with TRBJ2-3; 9 bases agree with TRBD1. The CDR3 extends over 15 amino acids. Germline CDR1 and CDR2: MNHNS and SASEGT. V dropped 6 bases and J dropped 1; count of bases not matched to a gene: 5. The CDR3 spells CASSRGDRGTDTQYF. CDR3 DNA sequence: TGTGCCAGCAGCAGAGGGGACAGGGGCACAGATACGCAGTATTTT.

The chain combines TRBV6-6 with TRBJ2-1; 9 bases match TRBD2. Germline assignment: CDR1 MNHNY and CDR2 SVGAGI (reference sequence). The CDR3 is 15 residues long. V was clipped by 2 bases and J by 7 bases; unmatched bases: 6. CDR3 coding DNA: TGTGCCAGCAGTTACATTAGCGGGGGTTTTAATGAGCAGTTCTTC. Its translation: CASSYISGGFNEQFF.

J is TRBJ1-3 and V is TRBV9, with 7 positions matching TRBD1. The CDR3 runs to 14 residues. The trim removed 3 bases at V and 4 bases at J, leaving 4 bases unmatched. CDR1 is SGDLS, CDR2 YYNGEE, per germline. The CDR3 region has the DNA TGTGCCAGCAGCGGACAGGGTGGGGGAAACACCATATATTTT. It specifies CASSGQGGGNTIYF.

This chain connects TRBV7-9 to TRBJ2-5, with 7 bases matching TRBD2. The V gene end was trimmed by 5 bases and the J gene end by 7 bases; junction bases not matched to a gene: 1. The CDR3 runs to 11 residues. The germline gives CDR1 SEHNR, CDR2 FQNEAQ (reference sequence). For the CDR3, the DNA is TGTGCCAGCAGCGGGGGGGGGACCCAGTACTTC. This encodes CASSGGGTQYF.

This rearrangement joins TRBV19 to TRBJ2-2; TRBD1 aligns across 8 bases. V dropped 0 bases and J dropped 4; count of bases not matched to a gene: 16. Germline values: CDR1 LNHDA, CDR2 SQIVND (reference sequence). The CDR3 runs to 20 residues. CDR3 coding DNA: TGTGCCAGTAGTATAGATCACCGTGGGGGGCAGGGGGCGAGCACCGGGGAGCTGTTTTTT. Protein sequence: CASSIDHRGGQGASTGELFF.

This clone was observed a few times. V and J are TRBV9 and TRBJ2-5; a weak D match, TRBD1 (5 bases). CDR1 and CDR2 from the germline V gene are SGDLS and YYNGEE. Trimming took 0 bases from V and 5 from J, leaving 20 bases between them. This CDR3 has 17 amino acids. CDR3 in DNA: TGTGCCAGCAGCGTAGACGGTTGGGGCCAGGGCGTGGAGACCCAGTACTTC. Its protein product is CASSVDGWGQGVETQYF.

This chain uses TRBV9 with TRBJ2-1, with 7 bases lining up with TRBD1. CDR3 length: 16 residues. The trim removed 0 bases at V and 1 base at J, leaving 4 bases unmatched. Per germline, CDR1 SGDLS and CDR2 YYNGEE. The CDR3 is CASSVEGAWSYNEQFF. Written as DNA, the CDR3 is TGTGCCAGCAGCGTAGAGGGGGCCTGGTCCTACAATGAGCAGTTCTTC.

The chain uses TRBV7-9 and TRBJ1-2, with 8 bases aligning to TRBD1. Germline assignment: CDR1 SEHNR and CDR2 FQNEAQ (reference sequence). J lost 3 bases, V lost 6 bases, and 3 bases had no gene match. The CDR3 covers 13 residues. CDR3 amino acids: CASSSGGYYGYTF. CDR3 DNA: TGTGCCAGCAGTTCAGGGGGCTACTATGGCTACACCTTC.

This chain links TRBV7-9 with TRBJ1-2; D might be TRBD1 (5 bases). Per germline, CDR1 SEHNR and CDR2 FQNEAQ (reference sequence). The CDR3 totals 13 residues. Trimming took off 5 bases at V and 7 bases at J, with 14 bases between the two ends. The CDR3 loop reads CASSTAGNRGYTF. CDR3 bases: TGTGCCAGCAGCACCGCAGGGAATCGTGGCTACACCTTC.

The sample holds a few counts of this clone. The chain uses TRBV6-5 and TRBJ1-5; a weak D match, TRBD1 (5 bases). This CDR3 is built from 15 residues. Trimming left V 0 bases short and J 4 bases short, with 10 bases between. Looked up from germline, CDR1 is MNHEY and CDR2 is SVGAGI. CDR3: CASSYSLAGNQPQHF. DNA of the CDR3: TGTGCCAGCAGTTACTCTTTGGCAGGGAATCAGCCCCAGCATTTT.

The CDR3 sequence: CASSPLRETQYF. CDR3 DNA sequence: TGTGCCAGCAGCCCCCTCCGGGAGACCCAGTACTTC. The chain recombines TRBV7-2 with TRBJ2-5; no clear D. CDR3 length: 12 amino acids. From germline, CDR1 is SGHTA and CDR2 FQGNSA. V dropped 5 bases and J dropped 5 bases, with 9 bases sitting between them. The full variable domain, its missing parts supplied by reference TRBV7-2 and TRBJ2-5, is GAGVSQSPSNKVTEKGKDVELRCDPISGHTALYWYRQSLGQGLEFLIYFQGNSAPDKSGLPSDRFSAERTGGSVSTLTIQRTQQEDSAVYLCASSPLRETQYFGPGTRLLVL.

The chain recombines TRBV27 with TRBJ1-5; unclear D gene. The V end was cut by 1 base, the J end by 3 bases, with 4 bases between. CDR1 MNHEY and CDR2 SMNVEV come from the germline V gene (reference sequence). This CDR3 comprises 13 residues. CDR3 in amino acids: CASSLFSNQPQHF. For the CDR3, the DNA is TGTGCCAGCAGTTTATTCTCCAATCAGCCCCAGCATTTT.